This record covers a single T cell receptor beta chain. Its antigen is as yet unknown. The primer mix had 60 Vbeta and 13 Jbeta primers. The method was immunoSEQ multiplex PCR; TCRdb's version includes in-frame clones alone and lacks a portion of them. The sample lists roughly 140,000 clones, roughly 85% occurring once. The CDR3 length is 14 residues. Trimming pared 0 bases from V and 7 bases from J, leaving 13 bases between. CDR1 LGHNA and CDR2 YSLEER come from the germline V gene. The source of the sample is a study of cytomegalovirus exposure and HLA in healthy donors. Study observations and caveats: Some highly shared sequence variants likely arose as a pipeline artifact. As a later analysis showed, a missense DCLRE1C variant was linked to trimming of TCR beta V- and J-genes. When analyzed later, the rates of TCR association showed variation by HLA locus, with DRB1 the most and HLA-C the fewest. A few CMV-associated chains were confirmed in vitro to be specific for CMV antigens.

The sequenced material came from PBMCs. The receptor was isolated from a male donor in good health and CMV-seronegative. The rearrangement joins TRBV4-3 to TRBJ2-7; TRBD1 is a possible D gene (5 bases). CDR3 amino acids: CASSQDQQAREQYF. The DNA for the CDR3 is TGCGCCAGCAGCCAAGATCAACAGGCGAGGGAGCAGTACTTC.